This section outlines one T cell receptor (beta chain) sequence together with its context. Its antigen is not known. Noted time point: cycle 4 day 1 (C4D1), after more than 5 weeks of nivolumab. Brentuximab vedotin exposure varied, and every patient relapsed after autologous stem cell transplantation. Complete response, partial response or progressive disease was each patient's best response. The data are from a study of PD-1 blockade in classical Hodgkin lymphoma. Study-wide results and limits: While CD8+ TCR diversity did not rise significantly by C4D1, CD4+ TCR diversity did. Patients who responded completely had about the same baseline diversity as newly diagnosed patients.

The CDR3 has 15 residues. With V trimmed by 4 bases and J by 4 bases, 10 bases remained unmatched. The germline gives CDR1 SGHRS, CDR2 YFSETQ. Libraries were prepared by immunoSEQ multiplex PCR; TCRdb keeps only in-frame clonotypes and omits some of them. The sample has more than 95,000 clones, approximately 89% seen once; the top ten hold roughly 19%. This rearrangement joins TRBV5-1 to TRBJ1-1; 7 nucleotides align to TRBD1. The origin of this receptor is a human donor with classical Hodgkin lymphoma. The material was peripheral blood mononuclear cells (PBMCs), obtained before the fourth cycle of nivolumab. Here the CDR3 DNA reads TGCGCCAGCAGCCCCGGACCAGGGGGTTCCACTGAAGCTTTCTTT. Residues: CASSPGPGGSTEAFF.